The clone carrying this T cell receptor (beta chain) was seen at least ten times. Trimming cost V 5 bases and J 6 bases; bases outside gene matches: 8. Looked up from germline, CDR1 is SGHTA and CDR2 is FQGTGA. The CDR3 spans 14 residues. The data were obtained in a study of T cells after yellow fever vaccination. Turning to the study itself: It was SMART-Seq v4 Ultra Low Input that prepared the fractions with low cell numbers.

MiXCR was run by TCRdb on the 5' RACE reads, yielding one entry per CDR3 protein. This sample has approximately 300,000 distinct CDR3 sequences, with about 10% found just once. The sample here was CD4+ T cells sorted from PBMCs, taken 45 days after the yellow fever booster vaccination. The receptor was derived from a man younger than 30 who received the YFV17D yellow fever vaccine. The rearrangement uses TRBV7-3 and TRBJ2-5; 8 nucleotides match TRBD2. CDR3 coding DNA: TGTGCCAGCAGCAACGGGGGGGCCGGGCAGACCCAGTACTTC. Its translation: CASSNGGAGQTQYF.